This TCR beta chain was identified in a study of blood T cell repertoires in COVID-19. Turning to the study itself: Some COVID-19 samples were acute and others convalescent; all came from the United States, Italy and Spain.

Per the original data handling: It was from reference gene primer amplification that nucleated cell counts were estimated. Some clones are missing from TCRdb's copy, which holds only in-frame ones; the method was immunoSEQ multiplex PCR. V and J calls and clone size are copied from that table; D and trimming were computed from the DNA. The sample shows 150,000 to 200,000 clones, 70% to 80% of them seen only once. This clone was counted only a few times. The germline gives CDR1 SNHLY, CDR2 FYNNEI. V shed 8 bases and J 5 bases; nucleotides not matched to a gene: 7. The CDR3 totals 13 residues. The receptor comes from a woman aged 45-60 years with active or convalescent COVID-19. The specimen was peripheral blood. This chain uses TRBV2 with TRBJ2-7; 9 bases are a match to TRBD1. CDR3 residues: CASGQGRPHEQYF. CDR3 sequence (DNA): TGTGCCAGCGGACAGGGGAGGCCCCACGAGCAGTACTTC.